These 18 T cell receptor beta chains came from one sample sequenced in a study of shared clonotypes between healthy human individuals. TCRdb's copy holds only in-frame clones and misses some; the assay was immunoSEQ multiplex PCR. In the table there are approximately 2.1 million clones, about 92% of which are singletons. The sample taken for sequencing was naive CD4+ T cells from PBMCs. The subset is: CD45RA+ positively selected. These receptor sequences come from a man younger than 35 in good health. Some clones in this sample may be carry-over from other donors' samples.

This chain connects TRBV2 to TRBJ2-1, with TRBD2 matching over 7 bases. From germline, CDR1 is SNHLY and CDR2 FYNNEI. With 7 bases clipped from V and 0 bases from J, the junction kept 6 bases outside the gene matches. This CDR3 contains 15 residues. CDR3 nucleotides: TGTGCCAGCAATTACGGCGGGAGCTCCTACAATGAGCAGTTCTTC. This gives the protein CASNYGGSSYNEQFF. The variable domain in full, with the rest retrieved from reference TRBV2 and TRBJ2-1, is EPEVTQTPSHQVTQMGQEVILRCVPISNHLYFYWYRQILGQKVEFLVSFYNNEISEKSEIFDDQFSVERPDGSNFTLKIRSTKLEDSAMYFCASNYGGSSYNEQFFGPGTRLTVL.

The chain is built from TRBV7-2 and TRBJ2-5; D remains ambiguous. Germline V gene sequence: CDR1 SGHTA, CDR2 FQGNSA. Trimming shortened V by 6 bases and J by 0 bases, and 5 bases separated the two germline ends. This CDR3 is 12 amino acids long. The CDR3, as DNA: TGTGCCAGCAGGAGAGACCAAGAGACCCAGTACTTC. Protein: CASRRDQETQYF. The whole variable domain, remainder taken from reference TRBV7-2 and TRBJ2-5, is GAGVSQSPSNKVTEKGKDVELRCDPISGHTALYWYRQSLGQGLEFLIYFQGNSAPDKSGLPSDRFSAERTGGSVSTLTIQRTQQEDSAVYLCASRRDQETQYFGPGTRLLVL.

The gene calls are TRBV30 and TRBJ2-1; D possibly corresponds to TRBD2 (7 bases). V lost 2 bases, J lost 9 bases, and 23 bases lay in between. Germline lookup yields CDR1 GTSNPN and CDR2 SVGIG (reference sequence). The CDR3 has 16 residues. The DNA of the CDR3 is TGTGCCTGGAGTCCAAGGGGGGGCGCCTATGTGGGTGAGCAGTTCTTC. Translating gives CAWSPRGGAYVGEQFF. Supplemented by reference TRBV30 and TRBJ2-1, the full variable domain reads SQTIHQWPATLVQPVGSPLSLECTVEGTSNPNLYWYRQAAGRGLQLLFYSVGIGQISSEVPQNLSASRPQDRQFILSSKKLLLSDSGFYLCAWSPRGGAYVGEQFFGPGTRLTVL.

Only one count was recorded for this clone. The chain has TRBV7-6 and TRBJ2-1; D possibly corresponds to TRBD1 (6 bases). Trimming removed 2 bases from V and 15 bases from J, with 14 bases in between. CDR3 length: 12 amino acids. Germline V gene sequence: CDR1 SGHVS, CDR2 FNYEAQ. Written as DNA, the CDR3 is TGTGCCAGCAGCTTACCTGGGGGCGAGGTGTTCTTC. This codes for CASSLPGGEVFF.

This chain links TRBV9 with TRBJ2-1; a weak D match, TRBD1 (5 bases). This CDR3 spans 18 amino acids. Germline V CDR1 and CDR2: SGDLS, YYNGEE. Trimming cost V 4 bases and J 8 bases, with 28 bases left between them. The CDR3 sequence: CASSSRRTPSTQNHEQFF. The CDR3 DNA sequence: TGTGCCAGCAGCTCCCGACGGACACCTTCTACTCAAAACCATGAGCAGTTCTTC.

V usage is TRBV6-1 and J usage is TRBJ2-5, with a tentative D call TRBD2 (6 bases). The CDR3 length is 15 residues. The V gene lost 3 bases and the J gene lost 9 bases, with 20 bases spanning the gap. Germline CDR1 is MNHNS and CDR2 is SASEGT. For the CDR3, the DNA is TGTGCCAGCAGTGACAGAACGGGACTCAAAGTGGCCCAGTACTTC. It specifies CASSDRTGLKVAQYF.

Points on this clone: Other DNA sequences in the sample encode the same CDR3. The J gene is TRBJ2-5, the V gene TRBV5-1; D is possibly TRBD1 (6 bases). Per germline, CDR1 SGHRS and CDR2 YFSETQ. V dropped 4 bases and J dropped 3 bases, with 10 bases sitting between them. This CDR3 has 13 residues. The CDR3 bases are TGCGCCAGCAGCCCGACAGGTGAAGAGACCCAGTACTTC. It translates to CASSPTGEETQYF.

The chain has TRBV9 and TRBJ2-1; 8 bases map to TRBD2. The CDR3 is made up of 16 amino acids. The J segment lost 7 bases and the V segment lost 4 bases, leaving 13 bases of the junction unmatched. The germline gives CDR1 SGDLS, CDR2 YYNGEE. The chain's CDR3 is CASSPQPGLGSNEQFF. CDR3 nucleotide sequence: TGTGCCAGCAGCCCGCAACCGGGACTAGGTTCAAATGAGCAGTTCTTC.

The rearrangement links TRBV29-1 to TRBJ2-5, with a tentative D call TRBD1 (6 bases). Germline CDR1 is SQVTM and CDR2 is ANQGSEA. The CDR3 has 16 residues. Trimming stripped 0 bases from V and 4 bases from J, with 18 bases between. The CDR3 sequence is CSVEEKGVTFGETQYF. The CDR3 coding sequence is TGCAGCGTTGAAGAAAAGGGGGTGACGTTTGGAGAGACCCAGTACTTC.

The chain has TRBV5-1 and TRBJ2-7; 7 bases line up with TRBD1. The V segment lost 4 bases and the J segment 0 bases; nucleotides outside the gene matches: 4. The germline V gene has CDR1 SGHRS and CDR2 YFSETQ. There are 14 residues in the CDR3. In DNA form, the CDR3 reads TGCGCCAGCAGCCAGGGGGACCTCTCCTACGAGCAGTACTTC. Its protein is CASSQGDLSYEQYF.

This chain connects TRBV6-5 to TRBJ2-7; 9 nucleotides agree with TRBD1. From germline, CDR1 is MNHEY and CDR2 SVGAGI. Unmatched junction bases numbered 6, after V lost 3 bases and J lost 3 bases. CDR3 length: 15 residues. The CDR3 coding sequence is TGTGCCAGCAGTTATGCGGGACAGGGATTCTACGAGCAGTACTTC. Protein product: CASSYAGQGFYEQYF.

The chain couples TRBV6-6 to TRBJ2-3; D gene uncertain. This CDR3 is built from 11 residues. Trimming removed 8 bases at V and 4 bases at J, with 7 bases between. Germline V gives CDR1 MNHNY, CDR2 SVGAGI (reference sequence). The CDR3 region is CASGLADTQYF. The CDR3 DNA is TGTGCCAGCGGGCTTGCAGATACGCAGTATTTT.

V gene TRBV6-5 combines with J gene TRBJ2-7, with D perhaps TRBD1 (6 bases). This CDR3 region has 14 residues. The V gene's germline CDR1 is MNHEY and CDR2 SVGAGI. The V gene lost 6 bases and the J gene lost 6 bases, with 18 bases spanning the gap. This chain's CDR3 is CASRSPGQSIEQYF. The CDR3 bases are TGTGCCAGCAGGAGCCCTGGACAGTCGATCGAGCAGTACTTC.

V is TRBV4-1 and J is TRBJ2-2; D is ambiguous. The germline V gene encodes CDR1 MGHRA and CDR2 YSYEKL. The CDR3 extends over 16 amino acids. Trimming cost V 4 bases and J 0 bases, with 12 bases left between them. The CDR3 here is CASSPLWPSNTGELFF. The CDR3 DNA follows: TGCGCCAGCAGCCCCCTGTGGCCCTCGAACACCGGGGAGCTGTTTTTT.

The chain couples TRBV5-8 to TRBJ2-2; 7 nucleotides align to TRBD1. The V gene end was trimmed by 6 bases and the J gene end by 4 bases; junction bases not matched to a gene: 9. This CDR3 has 15 residues. Germline CDR1 reads SGHTS; CDR2 reads YDEGEE. The CDR3 DNA reads as TGTGCCAGCATCCAACTACCAGGGGGCACCGGGGAGCTGTTTTTT. It translates to CASIQLPGGTGELFF.

J is TRBJ1-2 and V is TRBV30; weak D call: TRBD1 (6 bases). Germline loops: CDR1 GTSNPN, CDR2 SVGIG (reference sequence). This CDR3 is 13 amino acids long. The V end lost 4 bases, the J end lost 8 bases, and 17 bases lay between the germline ends. In DNA form, the CDR3 reads TGTGCCTGGACACCACAGGGCCACTTAGGCTACACCTTC. This codes for CAWTPQGHLGYTF.

The chain combines TRBV5-1 with TRBJ2-1, with 10 bases aligning to TRBD2. This CDR3 is 17 amino acids long. V trimming: 0 bases; J trimming: 3 bases; junction bases outside the gene matches: 6. Looked up from germline, CDR1 is SGHRS and CDR2 is YFSETQ. The CDR3 sequence: CASSLGLAGDLYNEQFF. The CDR3 DNA sequence: TGCGCCAGCAGCTTGGGTCTAGCGGGAGATCTCTACAATGAGCAGTTCTTC.

This clone was detected a few times. In the same sample, other DNA sequences code for this CDR3. V gene TRBV11-2 combines with J gene TRBJ1-1; D ambiguous. This CDR3 has 13 residues. Germline-derived CDR1 and CDR2 are SGHAT and FQNNGV. Trimming took 4 bases from V and 0 from J, leaving 6 bases between them. CDR3 nucleotide sequence: TGTGCCAGCAGCTCCCATTTGAACACTGAAGCTTTCTTT. Its protein product is CASSSHLNTEAFF.